The 20 T cell receptor beta chains listed next were all sequenced from one sample in a study of T-cell reconstitution after alpha-beta-depleted transplantation in children. TCRbeta library preparation incorporated unique molecular identifiers. TCRdb processed the PCR reads anew with MiXCR; each CDR3 protein has one entry. Among over 150,000 distinct CDR3 sequences listed, 11% were seen once. The specimen comprised PBMCs, sampled before TCRalphabeta/CD19-depleted stem cell transplant. The receptors stem from a boy aged 2 to 10 with acute myeloid leukemia, due to receive a stem cell transplant.

This clonotype was detected ten times or more. This chain joins TRBV20-1 and TRBJ1-1, with TRBD1 as a possible D gene (5 bases). CDR1 is DFQATT, CDR2 SNEGSKA, per germline (reference sequence). The CDR3 covers 12 residues. The V end lost 3 bases, the J end lost 8 bases, and 13 bases lay between the germline ends. In DNA form, the CDR3 reads TGCAGTGCTAGTACCGCAGGGCTGGAAGCTTTCTTT. Translating it yields CSASTAGLEAFF.

This clonotype was counted at least ten times. This chain connects TRBV2 to TRBJ2-2; TRBD2 matches at 7 bases. The germline V gene encodes CDR1 SNHLY and CDR2 FYNNEI. V trimming: 9 bases; J trimming: 9 bases; junction bases outside the gene matches: 10. The CDR3 is 13 residues long. The CDR3 DNA reads as TGTGCCAGTAGCGGGCCCCGCGACCGGGAGCTGTTTTTT. Its protein is CASSGPRDRELFF. The complete variable domain, with remaining parts taken from reference TRBV2 and TRBJ2-2, reads EPEVTQTPSHQVTQMGQEVILRCVPISNHLYFYWYRQILGQKVEFLVSFYNNEISEKSEIFDDQFSVERPDGSNFTLKIRSTKLEDSAMYFCASSGPRDRELFFGEGSRLTVL.

This clonotype was seen ten or more times. This chain connects TRBV10-3 to TRBJ2-5; D uncertain. V dropped 0 bases and J dropped 5 bases, with 7 bases sitting between them. CDR3 length equals 13 residues. The germline gives CDR1 ENHRY, CDR2 SYGVKD. The CDR3 loop is CAISESVIETQYF. The CDR3 nucleotides are TGTGCCATCAGTGAGTCGGTCATCGAGACCCAGTACTTC.

The table lists this clonotype with many counts. This chain joins TRBV21-1 and TRBJ2-1; the table's D call, TRBD2, has no DNA check behind it. TRBV21-1 is shown as a pseudogene. The CDR3 contains 15 residues. CDR3 amino acids: CASSKGLGTSDWKFF. CDR3 nucleotides: TGTGCCAGCAGCAAAGGCCTTGGGACTAGCGATTGGAAGTTCTTC.

This clonotype was counted ten times or more. V usage is TRBV19 and J usage is TRBJ1-2; the D is unclear. The CDR3 contains 12 residues. Trimming shortened V by 7 bases and J by 6 bases, and 12 bases separated the two germline ends. Germline values: CDR1 LNHDA, CDR2 SQIVND (reference sequence). CDR3: CASKSGDHGYTF. Here the CDR3 DNA reads TGTGCCAGTAAATCCGGGGATCATGGCTACACCTTC.

This clonotype was seen at least ten times. This sequence joins TRBV5-4 and TRBJ2-3; D may be TRBD1 (6 bases). Germline V CDR1 and CDR2: SGHNT, YYREEE (reference sequence). Trimming stripped 4 bases from V and 2 bases from J, with 11 bases between. CDR3 length: 14 amino acids. CDR3 DNA sequence: TGTGCCAGCAGCGCCGGACAGCTCACAGATACGCAGTATTTT. This codes for CASSAGQLTDTQYF.

In this sample, this clonotype turned up many times. V gene TRBV7-2 combines with J gene TRBJ2-7, with D possibly TRBD1 on 5 matching bases. Germline V gene data show CDR1 as SGHTA and CDR2 as FQGNSA. The V end was cut by 2 bases, the J end by 3 bases, with 11 bases between. The CDR3 runs 14 residues. This CDR3 reads CASSLMPGNYEQYV. The CDR3 bases are TGTGCCAGCAGCTTAATGCCAGGGAACTACGAGCAGTACGTC.

The table lists this clonotype with many counts. V and J are TRBV5-1 and TRBJ2-5; 7 bases map to TRBD2. This CDR3 contains 17 residues. The germline V gene encodes CDR1 SGHRS and CDR2 YFSETQ. V dropped 2 bases and J dropped 5; count of bases not matched to a gene: 15. The CDR3 DNA sequence: TGCGCCAGCAGCTTTTGGGCTAGCGGAGATCTAAGGGAGACCCAGTACTTC. This codes for CASSFWASGDLRETQYF.

This clonotype was observed a handful of times. This chain links TRBV6-1 with TRBJ1-2; maybe TRBD1 (5 bases). CDR3 length equals 14 residues. The germline gives CDR1 MNHNS, CDR2 SASEGT. The V and J ends lost 0 bases and 5 bases respectively, with 10 bases between them. CDR3 protein: CASSEARGEYGYTF. The CDR3 DNA follows: TGTGCCAGCAGTGAAGCACGGGGCGAGTATGGCTACACCTTC.

This clonotype was found many times. The J gene is TRBJ2-1, the V gene TRBV12-3 or TRBV12-4; 12 nucleotides match TRBD2. The CDR3 consists of 14 residues. Trimming cost V 6 bases and J 7 bases; bases outside gene matches: 4. CDR3 region: CASSFGLAGNEQFF. The CDR3 region has the DNA TGTGCCAGCAGCTTCGGACTAGCGGGGAATGAGCAGTTCTTC.

Ten or more counts support this clonotype. CDR3 nucleotides: TGTGCCAGCAGCTTCTCGGGGCGCGAGCAGTACTTC. Its translation: CASSFSGREQYF. The chain carries TRBV5-6 and TRBJ2-7; D possibly uses TRBD1 or TRBD2 (5 bases each). Trimming left V 2 bases short and J 6 bases short, with 9 bases between. CDR3 size: 12 residues. CDR1 is SGHDT, CDR2 YYEEEE, per germline.

This clonotype has at least ten counts. The J gene is TRBJ1-2, the V gene TRBV4-1, with 9 nucleotides matching TRBD1. Per the germline V gene, CDR1 is MGHRA and CDR2 is YSYEKL. V dropped 4 bases and J dropped 4; count of bases not matched to a gene: 7. The CDR3 has 15 amino acids. The CDR3 loop is CASSLGQGMSYGYTF. In nucleotides, the CDR3 is TGCGCCAGCAGCCTCGGACAGGGGATGAGCTATGGCTACACCTTC.

The table lists this clonotype with many counts. The J gene is TRBJ2-5, the V gene TRBV7-3; D is uncertain. This CDR3 is built from 13 residues. The germline V gene has CDR1 SGHTA and CDR2 FQGTGA. The germline V and J ends were trimmed by 3 bases and 4 bases, with 9 bases remaining between them. As DNA, the CDR3 is TGTGCCAGCAGCTTCTCTTTTGGAGAGACCCAGTACTTC. Translating gives CASSFSFGETQYF.

This clonotype was seen repeatedly, ten times or more. The rearrangement joins TRBV12-3 or TRBV12-4 to TRBJ2-3; D may match TRBD1 or TRBD2 (5 bases each). Trimming took off 2 bases at V and 0 bases at J, with 18 bases between the two ends. The CDR3 covers 18 residues. The CDR3 bases are TGTGCCAGCAGTTTATACAGGTTGAGGACTTCTAGCACAGATACGCAGTATTTT. It is translated as CASSLYRLRTSSTDTQYF.

V is TRBV19 and J is TRBJ1-2, with D unclear. The germline V gene encodes CDR1 LNHDA and CDR2 SQIVND (reference sequence). The CDR3 has 14 residues. Between the trimmed V and J ends, which lost 7 bases and 5 bases, there was a span of 17 bases. In DNA, the CDR3 is TGTGCCAGTACCGCGGCCTTTTCTTTATATGGCTACACCTTC. This sequence encodes CASTAAFSLYGYTF.

The sample holds many counts of this clonotype. This chain joins TRBV28 and TRBJ2-1; D is perhaps TRBD1 (6 bases). Germline V CDR1 and CDR2: MDHEN, SYDVKM. The V gene lost 2 bases and the J gene lost 15 bases, with 11 bases spanning the gap. The CDR3 consists of 11 residues. As DNA, the CDR3 is TGTGCCAGCAGTTTAGGGGGCGCCGCGTTCTTC. Protein: CASSLGGAAFF.

This clonotype was counted ten times or more. V gene TRBV5-1 combines with J gene TRBJ2-5, with D perhaps TRBD1 (5 bases). CDR3 length: 15 residues. CDR1 is SGHRS, CDR2 YFSETQ, per germline. The V and J ends lost 0 bases and 4 bases respectively, with 13 bases between them. In nucleotides, the CDR3 is TGCGCCAGCAGCTTGGGCAGGGCCCCCTTAGAGACCCAGTACTTC. This translates into CASSLGRAPLETQYF. Full variable domain (missing parts from reference TRBV5-1 and TRBJ2-5): KAGVTQTPRYLIKTRGQQVTLSCSPISGHRSVSWYQQTPGQGLQFLFEYFSETQRNKGNFPGRFSGRQFSNSRSEMNVSTLELGDSALYLCASSLGRAPLETQYFGPGTRLLVL.

The chain employs TRBV19 and TRBJ1-1; possibly TRBD1 for D (6 bases). V was trimmed by 6 bases and J by 4 bases, leaving 12 bases between them. This CDR3 has 13 residues. Germline V gives CDR1 LNHDA, CDR2 SQIVND (reference sequence). CDR3 in amino acids: CASSNRASTEAFF. In DNA, the CDR3 is TGTGCCAGTAGCAACAGGGCATCCACTGAAGCTTTCTTT.

V usage is TRBV19 and J usage is TRBJ1-1; D unclear. V was shortened by 2 bases and J by 3 bases, with 7 bases between the two germline ends. Germline values: CDR1 LNHDA, CDR2 SQIVND (reference sequence). This CDR3 comprises 13 residues. The CDR3 protein is CASSISWDTEAFF. The CDR3, as DNA: TGTGCCAGTAGTATATCGTGGGACACTGAAGCTTTCTTT.

This clonotype was recorded at least ten times. CDR3 sequence (DNA): TGTGCCAGCAGTTTACGACGGGGGAACTACGAGCAGTACGTC. Translating it yields CASSLRRGNYEQYV. The rearrangement uses TRBV27 and TRBJ2-7; D perhaps matches TRBD2 (6 bases). The V gene's germline CDR1 is MNHEY and CDR2 SMNVEV (reference sequence). V shed 2 bases and J shed 3 bases, with 11 bases lying between them. The length of the CDR3 is 14 residues.